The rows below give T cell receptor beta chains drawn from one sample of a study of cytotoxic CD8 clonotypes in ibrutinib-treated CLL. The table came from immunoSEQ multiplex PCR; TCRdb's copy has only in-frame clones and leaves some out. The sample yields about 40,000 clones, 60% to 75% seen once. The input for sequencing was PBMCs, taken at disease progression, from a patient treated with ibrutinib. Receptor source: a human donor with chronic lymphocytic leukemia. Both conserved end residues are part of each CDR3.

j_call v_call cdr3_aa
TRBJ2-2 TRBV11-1 CASSPSGENTGELFF
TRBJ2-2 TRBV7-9 CATVAVSNTGELFF
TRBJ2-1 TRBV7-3 CASSLTGPYEQFF
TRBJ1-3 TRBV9 CASSVAGGVNTIYF
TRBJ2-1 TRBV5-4 CASSVKGGGEQFF
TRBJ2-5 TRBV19 CASSILPDQETQYF
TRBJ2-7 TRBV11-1 CASSSGTGIEQYF
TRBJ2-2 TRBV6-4 CASSEGNTGELFF
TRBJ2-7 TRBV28 CASSPLAKNYEQYF
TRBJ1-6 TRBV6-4 CASSDSGGNSPLHF
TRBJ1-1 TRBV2 CASSRDRNTEAFF
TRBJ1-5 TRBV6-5 CASSYSFQSAPQHF
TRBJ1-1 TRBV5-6 CASSLAAMNTEAFF
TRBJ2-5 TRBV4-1 CASSQRPETQYF
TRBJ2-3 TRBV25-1 CASSEAGTGTDTQYF
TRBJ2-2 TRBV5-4 CASSSQNTGELFF
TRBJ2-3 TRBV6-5 CASGEGSMDTQYF
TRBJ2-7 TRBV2 CASSESVPEQYF
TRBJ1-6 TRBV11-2 CASSLGGLPLHF
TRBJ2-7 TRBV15 CATSRGRPGPSSYEQYF
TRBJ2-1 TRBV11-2 CASSLVGIAGGPNEQFF
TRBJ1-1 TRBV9 CASSVGQMNTETFF
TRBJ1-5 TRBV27 CASSLEGINNQPQHF
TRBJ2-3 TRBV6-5 CASRLQGVPDTQYF
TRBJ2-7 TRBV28 CASNQFLPHEQYF
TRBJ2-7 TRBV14 CASSQDIPYEQYF
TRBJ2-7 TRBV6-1 CASSVGTSGASEQYF
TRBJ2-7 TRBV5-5 CASSLRSPRTSGIYEQYF
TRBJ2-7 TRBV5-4 CASRLRQEPYEQYF
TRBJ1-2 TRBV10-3 CAISGPQQEAGYTF
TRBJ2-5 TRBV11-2 CASSLGGGTGLIETQYF
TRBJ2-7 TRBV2 CASTRDRGFREQYF
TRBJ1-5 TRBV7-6 CASSPDYYQPQHF
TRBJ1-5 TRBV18 CASSATGGANQPQHF
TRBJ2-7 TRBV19 CASDAGGTAQYF
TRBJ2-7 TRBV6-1 CASSATSGGGEQYF
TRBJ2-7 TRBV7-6 CASSSRPGQGTYEQYF
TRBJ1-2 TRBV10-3 CAISGLGLTSGYTF
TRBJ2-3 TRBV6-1 CASSGDLSTDTQYF
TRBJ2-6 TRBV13 CASSGDSGANVLTF
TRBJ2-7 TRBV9 CASSVAPGRIYEQYF
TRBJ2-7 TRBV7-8 CASSLAAGSEQYF
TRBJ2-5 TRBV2 CAITSSETQYF
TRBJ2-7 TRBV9 CASSVKDGWDYEQYF
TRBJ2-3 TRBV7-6 CASSLVAKLADTQYF
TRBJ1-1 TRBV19 CASKAQGARSAFF
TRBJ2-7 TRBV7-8 CASSYGYGRGGYEQYF